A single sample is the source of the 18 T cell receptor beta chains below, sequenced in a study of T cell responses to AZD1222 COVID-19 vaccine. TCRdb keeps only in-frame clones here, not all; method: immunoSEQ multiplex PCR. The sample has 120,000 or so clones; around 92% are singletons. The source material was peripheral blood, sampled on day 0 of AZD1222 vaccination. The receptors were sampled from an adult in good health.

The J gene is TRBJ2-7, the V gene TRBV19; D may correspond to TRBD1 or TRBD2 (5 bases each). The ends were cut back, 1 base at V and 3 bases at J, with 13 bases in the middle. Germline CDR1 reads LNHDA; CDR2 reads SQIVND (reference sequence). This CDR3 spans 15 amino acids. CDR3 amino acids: CASSIGGIGIYEQYF. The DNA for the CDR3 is TGTGCCAGTAGTATAGGGGGGATAGGTATCTACGAGCAGTACTTC. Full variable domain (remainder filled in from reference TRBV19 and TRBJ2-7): DGGITQSPKYLFRKEGQNVTLSCEQNLNHDAMYWYRQDPGQGLRLIYYSQIVNDFQKGDIAEGYSVSREKKESFPLTVTSAQKNPTAFYLCASSIGGIGIYEQYFGPGTRLTVT.

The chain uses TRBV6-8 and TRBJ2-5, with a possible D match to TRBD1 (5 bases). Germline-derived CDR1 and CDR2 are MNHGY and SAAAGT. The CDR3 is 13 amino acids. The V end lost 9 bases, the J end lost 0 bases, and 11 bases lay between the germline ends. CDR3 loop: CARADTYQETQYF. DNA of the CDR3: TGTGCCAGGGCGGACACGTACCAAGAGACCCAGTACTTC.

CDR3 loop: CASSWDGSNQPQHF. DNA of the CDR3: TGTGCCAGTAGTTGGGATGGGAGCAATCAGCCCCAGCATTTT. The V call is TRBV19, the J call TRBJ1-5, with D unclear. The ends were cut back, 5 bases at V and 1 base at J, with 9 bases in the middle. The CDR3 is 14 amino acids. Germline values: CDR1 LNHDA, CDR2 SQIVND (reference sequence).

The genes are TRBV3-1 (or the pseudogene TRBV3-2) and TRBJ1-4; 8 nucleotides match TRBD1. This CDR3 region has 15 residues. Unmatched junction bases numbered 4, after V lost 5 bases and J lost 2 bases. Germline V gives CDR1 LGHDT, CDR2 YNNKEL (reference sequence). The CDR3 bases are TGTGCCAGCAGCGCCCGGACAGGGACTAATGAAAAACTGTTTTTT. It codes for CASSARTGTNEKLFF.

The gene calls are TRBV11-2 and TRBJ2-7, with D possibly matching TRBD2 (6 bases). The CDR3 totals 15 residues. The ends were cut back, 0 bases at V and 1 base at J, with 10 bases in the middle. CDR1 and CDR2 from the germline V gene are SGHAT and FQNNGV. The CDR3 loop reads CASSLDRLGSYEQYF. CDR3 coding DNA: TGTGCCAGCAGCTTAGATCGACTAGGATCCTACGAGCAGTACTTC.

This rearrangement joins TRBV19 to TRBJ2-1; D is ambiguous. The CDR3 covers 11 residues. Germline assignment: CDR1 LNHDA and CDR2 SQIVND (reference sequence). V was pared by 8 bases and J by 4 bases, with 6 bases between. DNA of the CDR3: TGTGCCAGTCGCGGATACAATGAGCAGTTCTTC. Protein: CASRGYNEQFF.

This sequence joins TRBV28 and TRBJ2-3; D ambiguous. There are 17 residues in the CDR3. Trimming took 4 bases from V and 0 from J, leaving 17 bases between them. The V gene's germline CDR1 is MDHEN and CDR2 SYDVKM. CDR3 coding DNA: TGTGCCAGCAGTTCGAACCGACAACGCTCTAGCACAGATACGCAGTATTTT. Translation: CASSSNRQRSSTDTQYF.

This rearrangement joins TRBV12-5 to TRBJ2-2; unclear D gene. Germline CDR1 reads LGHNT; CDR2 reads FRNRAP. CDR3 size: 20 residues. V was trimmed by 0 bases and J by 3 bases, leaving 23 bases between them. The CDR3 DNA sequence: TGTGCTAGTGGTTTGGTACAAAGGTGGGATAACATCCCGCACACCGGGGAGCTGTTTTTT. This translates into CASGLVQRWDNIPHTGELFF.

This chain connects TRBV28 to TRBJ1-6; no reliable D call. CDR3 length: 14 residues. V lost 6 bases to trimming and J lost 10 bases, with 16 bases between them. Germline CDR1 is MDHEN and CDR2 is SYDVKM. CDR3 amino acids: CASSLTRTLSPLHF. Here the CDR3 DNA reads TGTGCCAGCAGCTTGACACGTACCCTATCACCCCTCCACTTT.

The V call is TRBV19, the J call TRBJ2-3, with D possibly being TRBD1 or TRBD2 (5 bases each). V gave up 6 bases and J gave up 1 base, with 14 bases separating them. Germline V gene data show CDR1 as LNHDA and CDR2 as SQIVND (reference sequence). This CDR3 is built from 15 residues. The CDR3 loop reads CASRPRGNGTDTQYF. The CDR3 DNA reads TGTGCCAGTAGGCCGAGGGGTAACGGCACAGATACGCAGTATTTT.

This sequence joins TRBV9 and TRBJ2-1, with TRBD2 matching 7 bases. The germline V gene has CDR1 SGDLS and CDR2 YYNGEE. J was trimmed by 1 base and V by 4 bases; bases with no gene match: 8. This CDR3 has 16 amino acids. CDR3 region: CASSPRLAGSYNEQFF. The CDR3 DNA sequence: TGTGCCAGCAGCCCTAGACTAGCAGGGTCCTACAATGAGCAGTTCTTC.

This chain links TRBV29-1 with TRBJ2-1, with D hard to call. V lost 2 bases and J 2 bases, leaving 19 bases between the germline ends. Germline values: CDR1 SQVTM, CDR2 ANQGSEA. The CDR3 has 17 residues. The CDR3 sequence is CSVEYGREVKTYNEQFF. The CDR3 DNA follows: TGCAGCGTTGAATATGGAAGGGAAGTCAAAACCTACAATGAGCAGTTCTTC.

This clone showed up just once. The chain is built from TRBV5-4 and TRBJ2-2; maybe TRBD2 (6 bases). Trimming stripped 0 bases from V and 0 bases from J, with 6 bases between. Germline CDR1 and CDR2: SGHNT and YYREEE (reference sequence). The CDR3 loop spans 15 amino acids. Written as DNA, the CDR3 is TGTGCCAGCAGCTTGGGCGGGACGAACACCGGGGAGCTGTTTTTT. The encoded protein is CASSLGGTNTGELFF.

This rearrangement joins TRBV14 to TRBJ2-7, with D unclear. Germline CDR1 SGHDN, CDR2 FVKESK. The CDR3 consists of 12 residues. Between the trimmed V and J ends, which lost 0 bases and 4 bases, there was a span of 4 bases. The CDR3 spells CASSQDRYEQYF. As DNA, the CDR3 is TGTGCCAGCAGCCAAGATCGATACGAGCAGTACTTC. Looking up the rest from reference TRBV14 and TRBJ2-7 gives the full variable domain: EAGVTQFPSHSVIEKGQTVTLRCDPISGHDNLYWYRRVMGKEIKFLLHFVKESKQDESGMPNNRFLAERTGGTYSTLKVQPAELEDSGVYFCASSQDRYEQYFGPGTRLTVT.

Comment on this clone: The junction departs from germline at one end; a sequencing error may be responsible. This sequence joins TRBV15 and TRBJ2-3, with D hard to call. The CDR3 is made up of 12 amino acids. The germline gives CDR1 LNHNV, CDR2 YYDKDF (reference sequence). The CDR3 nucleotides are TGCTATAGGGTGGGAAGCACAGATACGCAGTATTTT. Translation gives CYRVGSTDTQYF.

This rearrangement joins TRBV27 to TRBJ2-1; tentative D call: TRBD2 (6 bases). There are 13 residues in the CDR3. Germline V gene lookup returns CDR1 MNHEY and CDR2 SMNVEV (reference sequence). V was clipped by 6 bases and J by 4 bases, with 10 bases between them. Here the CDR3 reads CASRRDLYNEQFF. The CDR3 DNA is TGTGCCAGCAGGAGGGACTTATACAATGAGCAGTTCTTC.

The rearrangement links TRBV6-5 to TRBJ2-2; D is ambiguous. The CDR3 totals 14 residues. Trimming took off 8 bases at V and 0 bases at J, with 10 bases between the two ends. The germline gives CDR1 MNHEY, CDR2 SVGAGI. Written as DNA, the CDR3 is TGTGCCAGCGCTGGAGATACGAACACCGGGGAGCTGTTTTTT. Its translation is CASAGDTNTGELFF.

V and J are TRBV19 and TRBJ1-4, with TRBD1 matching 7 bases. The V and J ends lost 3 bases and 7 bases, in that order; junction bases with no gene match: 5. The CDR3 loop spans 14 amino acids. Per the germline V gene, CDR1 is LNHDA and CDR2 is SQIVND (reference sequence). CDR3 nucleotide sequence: TGTGCCAGTAGTATTGGACAGGTCGGTGAAAAACTGTTTTTT. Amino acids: CASSIGQVGEKLFF.